A single sample gave rise to the 12 T cell receptor beta chains below, sequenced in a study of regulatory T cells in long-lasting Graves disease. Libraries of TCR beta came from iRepertoire HTBI primers plus Arm-PCR of CDR3 regions. TCRdb analysed the multiplex PCR reads with MiXCR anew, one entry per CDR3 protein. The sample includes around 500,000 distinct CDR3 sequences, roughly a sixth of them seen just once. The sample's time point: newly diagnosed GD, antithyroid drugs for less than 3 months. The TCR library was made from RNA that had been extracted from PBMCs in TRIzol. These data were also reused for a study on T cells in Graves' hyperthyroidism and ophthalmopathy.

Sequencing was performed on peripheral blood mononuclear cells (PBMCs), taken at new diagnosis, from a patient treated with antithyroid drugs. The receptors derive from a woman aged 40-65 years with Graves disease.

In this sample, this clonotype turned up a few times. The conserved phenylalanine or tryptophan is not found at the CDR3 terminus, so this likely reflects a read error. The chain is built from TRBV6-5 and TRBJ1-1; D is unresolved. Germline V CDR1 and CDR2: MNHEY, SVGAGI. Trimming removed 2 bases at V and 1 base at J, with 11 bases between. The CDR3 runs to 15 residues. CDR3 in amino acids: CASSYESNANTEAFL. The CDR3 DNA sequence: TGTGCCAGCAGTTACGAAAGCAATGCGAACACTGAAGCTTTCCTT.

The genes are TRBV4-1 and TRBJ1-5; TRBD1 is a possible D gene (5 bases). Germline assignment: CDR1 MGHRA and CDR2 YSYEKL. CDR3 length equals 16 residues. V lost 4 bases to trimming and J lost 4 bases, with 17 bases between them. CDR3 sequence: CASSLGHHEGNQPQHF. DNA of the CDR3: TGCGCCAGCAGCCTCGGACACCATGAGGGGAATCAGCCCCAGCATTTT.

This clonotype was seen a handful of times. The chain links TRBV29-1 to TRBJ2-4; TRBD2 is a possible D gene (7 bases). CDR3 length equals 15 residues. Germline V gives CDR1 SQVTM, CDR2 ANQGSEA. Between the trimmed V and J ends, which lost 0 bases and 1 base, there was a span of 10 bases. The CDR3 nucleotides read TGCAGCGTTGAAGAGGGGGGGCTTGCCAAAAACATTCAGTACTTC. It codes for CSVEEGGLAKNIQYF.

This clonotype came up many times. The CDR3 sequence: CASSTGTGGSRDTQYF. The CDR3, as DNA: TGTGCCAGCAGCACTGGGACAGGGGGCTCGAGAGATACGCAGTATTTT. The V gene is TRBV11-2, the J gene TRBJ2-3, with 12 positions matching TRBD1. In germline, CDR1 is SGHAT, CDR2 FQNNGV. V lost 5 bases, J lost 5 bases, and 8 bases stayed unmatched. This CDR3 comprises 16 residues.

This chain's CDR3 is CSATGTGSSDTQYF. The CDR3 DNA reads TGCAGTGCTACCGGGACAGGGAGTTCAGATACGCAGTATTTT. The chain couples TRBV20-1 to TRBJ2-3; 9 bases are shared with TRBD1. The junction had 6 bases not matched to a gene; V was cut back by 4 bases and J by 4 bases. The CDR3 consists of 14 residues. From germline, CDR1 is DFQATT and CDR2 SNEGSKA (reference sequence).

This clonotype was counted only a few times. The CDR3 is CASSPLRQDGELFF. CDR3 nucleotides: TGTGCCAGCAGTCCACTAAGACAGGACGGGGAGCTGTTTTTT. This chain connects TRBV2 to TRBJ2-2; D may be TRBD1 (6 bases). This CDR3 is built from 14 residues. The germline gives CDR1 SNHLY, CDR2 FYNNEI. Trimming shortened V by 5 bases and J by 7 bases, and 14 bases separated the two germline ends. The full variable domain, rest sourced from reference TRBV2 and TRBJ2-2, is EPEVTQTPSHQVTQMGQEVILRCVPISNHLYFYWYRQILGQKVEFLVSFYNNEISEKSEIFDDQFSVERPDGSNFTLKIRSTKLEDSAMYFCASSPLRQDGELFFGEGSRLTVL.

The table lists this clonotype with many counts. This chain links TRBV12-3 or TRBV12-4 with TRBJ1-3, with D uncertain. V was clipped by 7 bases and J by 1 base, with 11 bases between them. The CDR3 totals 14 residues. CDR3 sequence (DNA): TGTGCCAGCAAGAGCGGGTCTTCTGGAAACACCATATATTTT. Protein: CASKSGSSGNTIYF.

Many counts were recorded for this clonotype. The J gene is TRBJ2-7, the V gene TRBV5-5; D ambiguous. With 4 bases removed from V and 6 bases from J, the gap between germline ends came to 8 bases. The CDR3 has 11 residues. Germline CDR1 and CDR2: SGHKS and YYEKEE (reference sequence). In nucleotides, the CDR3 is TGTGCCAGCAGCGGTGCACTCGAGCAGTACTTC. Translated, it gives CASSGALEQYF. Complete variable domain (other parts from reference TRBV5-5 and TRBJ2-7): DAGVTQSPTHLIKTRGQQVTLRCSPISGHKSVSWYQQVLGQGPQFIFQYYEKEERGRGNFPDRFSARQFPNYSSELNVNALLLGDSALYLCASSGALEQYFGPGTRLTVT.

The chain employs TRBV29-1 and TRBJ1-1; 8 bases are a match to TRBD1. This CDR3 is built from 12 residues. Germline CDR1 and CDR2: SQVTM and ANQGSEA. Trimming cost V 7 bases and J 3 bases; bases outside gene matches: 4. CDR3 amino acids: CSGTGLYTEAFF. DNA of the CDR3: TGCAGCGGGACAGGGTTGTACACTGAAGCTTTCTTT.

The chain uses TRBV7-9 and TRBJ1-2, with D perhaps TRBD1 (5 bases). Deletions cut 1 base from V and 6 bases from J, with 12 bases between. Germline values: CDR1 SEHNR, CDR2 FQNEAQ (reference sequence). This CDR3 has 14 amino acids. The CDR3 region is CASSLGGEGHGYTF. The DNA for the CDR3 is TGTGCCAGCAGCTTAGGAGGGGAGGGACATGGCTACACCTTC.

The chain combines TRBV5-1 with TRBJ1-5; 7 nucleotides match TRBD1. The J segment lost 4 bases and the V segment lost 5 bases, leaving 3 bases of the junction unmatched. The CDR3 is made up of 13 amino acids. The germline CDR1 and CDR2 sequences are SGHRS and YFSETQ. For the CDR3, the DNA is TGCGCCAGCAGGGAGGGACAGAATCAGCCCCAGCATTTT. This codes for CASREGQNQPQHF.

As for this clonotype: Relative to the germline gene, one junction end is altered; a read error may explain this. V gene TRBV6-1 combines with J gene TRBJ2-7, with D perhaps being TRBD1 or TRBD2 (5 bases each). The CDR3 is 12 amino acids. CDR1 and CDR2 from the germline V gene are MNHNS and SASEGT. This CDR3 reads CASRTGTGFGIF. Here the CDR3 DNA reads TGTGCCAGCAGAACGGGGACGGGGTTCGGGATCTTC.